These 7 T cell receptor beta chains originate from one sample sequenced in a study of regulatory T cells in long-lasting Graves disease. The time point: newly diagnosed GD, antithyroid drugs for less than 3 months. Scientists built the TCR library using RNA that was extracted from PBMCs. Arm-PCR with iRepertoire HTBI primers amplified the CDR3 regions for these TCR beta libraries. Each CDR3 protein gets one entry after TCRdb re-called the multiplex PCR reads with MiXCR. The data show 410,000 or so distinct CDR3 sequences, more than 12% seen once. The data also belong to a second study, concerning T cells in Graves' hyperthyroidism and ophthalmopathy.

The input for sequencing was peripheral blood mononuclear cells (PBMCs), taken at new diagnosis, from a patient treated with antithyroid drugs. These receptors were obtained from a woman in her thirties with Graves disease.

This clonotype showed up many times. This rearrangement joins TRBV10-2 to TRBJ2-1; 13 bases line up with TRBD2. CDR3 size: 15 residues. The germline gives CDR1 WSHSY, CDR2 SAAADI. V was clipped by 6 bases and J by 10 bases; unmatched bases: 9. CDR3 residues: CASSVGLAGVQEQFF. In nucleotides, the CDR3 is TGCGCCAGCAGCGTCGGACTAGCGGGAGTCCAGGAGCAGTTCTTC.

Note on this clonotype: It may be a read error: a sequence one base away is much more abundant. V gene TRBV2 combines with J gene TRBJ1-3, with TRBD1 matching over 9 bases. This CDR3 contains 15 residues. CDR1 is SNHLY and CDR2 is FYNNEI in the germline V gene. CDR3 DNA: TGTGCCACAAAGCTGGGGACAGGGACTGGAACCACCATATATTTT. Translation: CATKLGTGTGTTIYF.

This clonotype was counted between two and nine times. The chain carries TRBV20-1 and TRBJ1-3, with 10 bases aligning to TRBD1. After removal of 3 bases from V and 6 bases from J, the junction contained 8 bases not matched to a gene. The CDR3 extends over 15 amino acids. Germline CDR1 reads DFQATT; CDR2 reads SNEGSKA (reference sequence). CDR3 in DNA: TGCAGTGCTAGGGCACCGGGACAGGGGCCAAACACCATATATTTT. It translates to CSARAPGQGPNTIYF.

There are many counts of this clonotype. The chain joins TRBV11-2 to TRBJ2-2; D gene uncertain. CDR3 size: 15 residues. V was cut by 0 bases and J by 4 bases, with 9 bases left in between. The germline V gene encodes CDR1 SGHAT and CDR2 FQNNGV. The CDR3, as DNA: TGTGCCAGCAGCTTAGATCGGGCTTCCACCGGGGAGCTGTTTTTT. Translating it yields CASSLDRASTGELFF.

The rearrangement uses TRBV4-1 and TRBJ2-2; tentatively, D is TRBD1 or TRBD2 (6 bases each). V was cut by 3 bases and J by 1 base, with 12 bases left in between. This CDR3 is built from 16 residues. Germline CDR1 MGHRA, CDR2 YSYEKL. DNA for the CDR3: TGCGCCAGCAGCCAGAGGGGGGCTCAGAACACCGGGGAGCTGTTTTTT. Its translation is CASSQRGAQNTGELFF.

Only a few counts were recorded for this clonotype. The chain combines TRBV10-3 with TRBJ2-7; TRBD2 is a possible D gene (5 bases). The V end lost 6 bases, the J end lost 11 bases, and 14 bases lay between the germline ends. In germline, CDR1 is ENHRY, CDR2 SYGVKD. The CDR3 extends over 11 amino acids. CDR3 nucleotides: TGTGCCATCAGCTCGGGGTCCTGGGAGTACTTC. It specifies CAISSGSWEYF.

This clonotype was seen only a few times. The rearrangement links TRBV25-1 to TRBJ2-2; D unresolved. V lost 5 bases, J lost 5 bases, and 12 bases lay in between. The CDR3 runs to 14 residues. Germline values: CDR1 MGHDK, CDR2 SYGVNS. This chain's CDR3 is CASSPLLTTGELFF. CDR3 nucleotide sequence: TGTGCCAGCAGTCCCCTTCTCACGACCGGGGAGCTGTTTTTT.